The 17 T cell receptor beta chains reported below all come from one sample, sequenced in a study of Ad26.COV2.S vaccination and SARS-CoV-2 variants. Assay used: immunoSEQ multiplex PCR; TCRdb lists only in-frame clones, some missing. The data contain 300,000 to 400,000 clones, 90% of them singletons. Indicated treatment: about 20 received Ad26.COV2.S at low or high dose, single or two shots; 5 received placebo; per-sample allocation not given. Specimens were obtained on day 63 following the first vaccine or placebo injection. Sequencing was performed on peripheral blood, taken in a trial of Ad26.COV2.S vaccine versus placebo. These receptors were obtained from a person between 18 and 60 years old who received the Ad26.COV2.S COVID-19 vaccine or a placebo.

This clone was seen a few times. The DNA for the CDR3 is TGTGCCAGCAGCCAAGTACTTAGCGGGACAGGGGGCGGAGAAGCTTTCTTT. Translated, it gives CASSQVLSGTGGGEAFF. V and J are TRBV14 and TRBJ1-1; 12 nucleotides match TRBD1. CDR3 size: 17 residues. Per the germline V gene, CDR1 is SGHDN and CDR2 is FVKESK. After removal of 1 base from V and 8 bases from J, the junction contained 11 bases not matched to a gene.

This chain uses TRBV12-5 with TRBJ1-1; D not resolved. Trimming shortened V by 5 bases and J by 6 bases, and 13 bases separated the two germline ends. The CDR3 has 13 residues. CDR1 and CDR2 from the germline V gene are LGHNT and FRNRAP. CDR3 sequence: CASGRFVGPEAFF. The CDR3 DNA reads as TGTGCTAGTGGTAGGTTCGTGGGCCCTGAAGCTTTCTTT.

This chain connects TRBV12-1 to TRBJ2-6; the table names TRBD2, a call not compared with the DNA. TRBV12-1 corresponds to a pseudogene. The CDR3 runs 17 residues. CDR3 amino acids: CASSNRDCASGANVLTF. Written as DNA, the CDR3 is TGTGCCAGCAGCAACCGGGACTGCGCCTCTGGGGCCAACGTCCTGACTTTC.

This chain links TRBV6-2 or TRBV6-3 with TRBJ2-3; D is ambiguous. CDR3 size: 14 residues. CDR1 and CDR2 (germline): MNHEY, SVGEGT. V was trimmed by 6 bases and J by 3 bases, leaving 13 bases between them. The CDR3 coding sequence is TGTGCCAGCAGCGAGAATCTGGGGACAGATACGCAGTATTTT. Amino acid sequence: CASSENLGTDTQYF.

V and J are TRBV19 and TRBJ1-6; D might be TRBD1 (6 bases). CDR1 and CDR2 (germline): LNHDA, SQIVND (reference sequence). This CDR3 is built from 16 residues. Trimming took 1 base from V and 8 from J, leaving 15 bases between them. The CDR3 sequence: CASSIVGTGQDSPLHF. CDR3 in DNA: TGTGCCAGTAGTATAGTAGGCACAGGGCAAGATTCACCCCTCCACTTT. Full variable domain (rest looked up from reference TRBV19 and TRBJ1-6): DGGITQSPKYLFRKEGQNVTLSCEQNLNHDAMYWYRQDPGQGLRLIYYSQIVNDFQKGDIAEGYSVSREKKESFPLTVTSAQKNPTAFYLCASSIVGTGQDSPLHFGNGTRLTVT.

CDR3 sequence: CASSPGFSGKIGETQYF. As DNA, the CDR3 is TGCGCCAGCAGCCCCGGGTTTAGCGGCAAAATAGGAGAGACCCAGTACTTC. This chain links TRBV4-1 with TRBJ2-5, with D maybe TRBD2 (6 bases). The V end lost 4 bases, the J end lost 4 bases, and 22 bases lay between the germline ends. Germline V gene lookup returns CDR1 MGHRA and CDR2 YSYEKL. The CDR3 consists of 17 residues.

This CDR3 reads CAPVGVNTEAFF. The CDR3 DNA is TGTGCCCCGGTGGGGGTGAACACTGAAGCTTTCTTT. The chain employs TRBV9 and TRBJ1-1; perhaps TRBD1 as D (5 bases). V lost 10 bases and J 0 bases, leaving 10 bases between the germline ends. The CDR3 sequence is 12 residues long. The germline CDR1 and CDR2 sequences are SGDLS and YYNGEE. Drawing the rest from reference TRBV9 and TRBJ1-1, the complete variable domain is DSGVTQTPKHLITATGQRVTLRCSPRSGDLSVYWYQQSLDQGLQFLIQYYNGEERAKGNILERFSAQQFPDLHSELNLSSLELGDSALYFCAPVGVNTEAFFGQGTRLTVV.

As DNA, the CDR3 is TGTGCCAGCAGCTTAGGAGAGAACACTGAAGCTTTCTTT. Translating it yields CASSLGENTEAFF. The chain combines TRBV11-1 with TRBJ1-1; D is unresolved. The germline V and J ends were trimmed by 1 base and 1 base, with 4 bases remaining between them. Per germline, CDR1 SGHAT and CDR2 FQDESV (reference sequence). This CDR3 has 13 residues.

The gene calls are TRBV6-2 or TRBV6-3 and TRBJ2-1; the D is unclear. The germline V gene encodes CDR1 MNHEY and CDR2 SVGEGT. V shed 6 bases and J shed 4 bases, with 16 bases lying between them. The CDR3 loop spans 15 amino acids. The CDR3 protein is CASSPDPLRYNEQFF. As DNA, the CDR3 is TGTGCCAGCAGCCCTGACCCGCTCCGTTACAATGAGCAGTTCTTC.

The V call is TRBV5-1, the J call TRBJ2-2, with D possibly being TRBD1 (5 bases). CDR1 is SGHRS, CDR2 YFSETQ, per germline. The CDR3 consists of 14 residues. V was shortened by 6 bases and J by 0 bases, with 9 bases between the two germline ends. CDR3 in DNA: TGCGCCAGCAATTGGGGCCCGAACACCGGGGAGCTGTTTTTT. Encoded protein: CASNWGPNTGELFF.

The rearrangement links TRBV7-9 to TRBJ1-1, with a tentative D call TRBD1 (5 bases). Germline CDR1 and CDR2: SEHNR and FQNEAQ (reference sequence). The CDR3 extends over 14 amino acids. Trimming took 1 base from V and 5 from J, leaving 11 bases between them. In nucleotides, the CDR3 is TGTGCCAGCAGCTTAGAATCGACAGATACTGAAGCTTTCTTT. Translation: CASSLESTDTEAFF.

J is TRBJ1-2 and V is TRBV20-1, with D unclear. CDR1 is DFQATT and CDR2 is SNEGSKA in the germline V gene (reference sequence). The CDR3 is 11 residues long. V was clipped by 7 bases and J by 2 bases, with 8 bases between them. In DNA form, the CDR3 reads TGCAGTGTCACAGACAACTATGGCTACACCTTC. Its translation is CSVTDNYGYTF.

The V and J genes are TRBV11-2 and TRBJ1-1; TRBD1 matches at 7 bases. V was clipped by 10 bases and J by 1 base; unmatched bases: 6. Germline loops: CDR1 SGHAT, CDR2 FQNNGV. This CDR3 has 13 residues. Written as DNA, the CDR3 is TGTGCCACAGGGGGAATTCGGAACACTGAAGCTTTCTTT. This codes for CATGGIRNTEAFF.

This rearrangement joins TRBV16 to TRBJ1-2; D gene uncertain. This CDR3 region has 14 residues. The ends were cut back, 0 bases at V and 4 bases at J, with 9 bases in the middle. Germline-derived CDR1 and CDR2 are KGHSY and FQNENV. The CDR3 reads CASSQSPGGYGYTF. CDR3 coding DNA: TGTGCCAGCAGCCAATCCCCAGGTGGCTATGGCTACACCTTC.

This chain links TRBV7-2 with TRBJ1-5; 7 bases agree with TRBD1. The length of the CDR3 is 16 residues. Germline V gene data show CDR1 as SGHTA and CDR2 as FQGNSA. V gave up 2 bases and J gave up 10 bases; unmatched junction bases: 14. The CDR3 nucleotides read TGTGCCAGCAGCTTAAACCCCACAGGGGCAGCTGGACCCCAGCATTTT. It encodes CASSLNPTGAAGPQHF. The whole variable domain, remainder taken from reference TRBV7-2 and TRBJ1-5, is GAGVSQSPSNKVTEKGKDVELRCDPISGHTALYWYRQSLGQGLEFLIYFQGNSAPDKSGLPSDRFSAERTGGSVSTLTIQRTQQEDSAVYLCASSLNPTGAAGPQHFGDGTRLSIL.

V usage is TRBV28 and J usage is TRBJ1-2, with a tentative D call TRBD1 (6 bases). V lost 5 bases, J lost 4 bases, and 20 bases lay in between. This CDR3 comprises 16 residues. Germline assignment: CDR1 MDHEN and CDR2 SYDVKM. The CDR3 sequence is CASSGPGGAGVYGYTF. The CDR3 region has the DNA TGTGCCAGCAGTGGTCCCGGGGGGGCTGGGGTCTATGGCTACACCTTC.

The chain carries TRBV4-1 and TRBJ2-2; D is unclear. In germline, CDR1 is MGHRA, CDR2 YSYEKL. The CDR3 length is 18 residues. V lost 1 base to trimming and J lost 5 bases, with 20 bases between them. The CDR3 nucleotides read TGCGCCAGCAGCCAAGTGGCAGAAGTTCTTAGTGGAACCGGGGAGCTGTTTTTT. Its translation: CASSQVAEVLSGTGELFF.